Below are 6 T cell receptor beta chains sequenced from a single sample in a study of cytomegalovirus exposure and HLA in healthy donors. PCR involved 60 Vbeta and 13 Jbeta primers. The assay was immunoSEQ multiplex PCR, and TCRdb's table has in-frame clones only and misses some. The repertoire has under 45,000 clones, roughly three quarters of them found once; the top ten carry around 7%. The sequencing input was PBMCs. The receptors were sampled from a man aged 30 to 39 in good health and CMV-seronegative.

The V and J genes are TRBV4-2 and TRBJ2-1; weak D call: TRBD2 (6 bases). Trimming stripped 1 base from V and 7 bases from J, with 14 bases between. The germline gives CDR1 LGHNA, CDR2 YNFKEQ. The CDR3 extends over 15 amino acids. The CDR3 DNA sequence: TGTGCCAGCAGCCAAGGGGAAAGTGGGGGGAATGAGCAGTTCTTC. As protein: CASSQGESGGNEQFF.

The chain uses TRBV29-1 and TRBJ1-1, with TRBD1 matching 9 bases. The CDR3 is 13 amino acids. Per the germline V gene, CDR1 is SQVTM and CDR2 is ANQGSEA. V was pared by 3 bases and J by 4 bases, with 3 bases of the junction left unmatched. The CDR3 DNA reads TGCAGCGTTGAGGGACAGGGAATCACTGAAGCTTTCTTT. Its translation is CSVEGQGITEAFF.

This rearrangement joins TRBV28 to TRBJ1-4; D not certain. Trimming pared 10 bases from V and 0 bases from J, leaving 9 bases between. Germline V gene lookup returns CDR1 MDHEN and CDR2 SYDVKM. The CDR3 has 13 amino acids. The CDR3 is CATFHTTNEKLFF. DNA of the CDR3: TGTGCCACGTTTCACACAACTAATGAAAAACTGTTTTTT.

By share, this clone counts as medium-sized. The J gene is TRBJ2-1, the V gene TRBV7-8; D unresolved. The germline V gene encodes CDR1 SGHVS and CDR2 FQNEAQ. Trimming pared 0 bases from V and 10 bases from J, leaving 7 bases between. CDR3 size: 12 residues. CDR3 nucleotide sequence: TGTGCCAGCAGCTTAGCTCTAGACGAGCAGTTCTTC. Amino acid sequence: CASSLALDEQFF.

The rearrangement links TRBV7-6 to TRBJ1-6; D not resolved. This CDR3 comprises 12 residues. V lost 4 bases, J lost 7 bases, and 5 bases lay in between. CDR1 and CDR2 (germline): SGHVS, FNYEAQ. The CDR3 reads CASSSNNSPLHF. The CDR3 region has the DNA TGTGCCAGCAGCTCTAACAATTCACCCCTCCACTTT. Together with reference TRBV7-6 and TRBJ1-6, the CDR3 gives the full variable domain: GAGVSQSPRYKVTKRGQDVALRCDPISGHVSLYWYRQALGQGPEFLTYFNYEAQQDKSGLPNDRFSAERPEGSISTLTIQRTEQRDSAMYRCASSSNNSPLHFGNGTRLTVT.

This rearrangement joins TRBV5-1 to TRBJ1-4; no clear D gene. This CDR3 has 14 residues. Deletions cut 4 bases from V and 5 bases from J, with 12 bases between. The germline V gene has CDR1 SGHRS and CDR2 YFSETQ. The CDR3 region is CASSPADQNEKLFF. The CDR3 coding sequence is TGCGCCAGCAGCCCAGCGGACCAAAATGAAAAACTGTTTTTT.